A single sample gave rise to the 7 T cell receptor beta chains below, sequenced in a study of T cells in Graves' hyperthyroidism and ophthalmopathy. From RNA transcripts, TCR beta CDR3 regions were amplified. A first-round RT-PCR of the TCR CDR3 used the HTBI primer set. One entry per CDR3 protein results from TCRdb running MiXCR on the multiplex PCR reads. The data show roughly 530,000 distinct CDR3 sequences, 15% to 20% seen once. The material sequenced was blood. These receptors were obtained from a woman between 18 and 29 years old with Graves' ophthalmopathy.

This chain joins TRBV2 and TRBJ2-1; D call uncertain. Germline lookup yields CDR1 SNHLY and CDR2 FYNNEI. The CDR3 totals 13 residues. Deletions cut 5 bases from V and 10 bases from J, with 15 bases between. CDR3 region: CASSSLYKGEQFF. DNA for the CDR3: TGTGCCAGCAGTAGCCTTTATAAAGGCGAGCAGTTCTTC.

This chain joins TRBV6-2 or TRBV6-3 and TRBJ2-3, with 15 bases fitting TRBD2. This CDR3 has 17 amino acids. Germline CDR1 is MNHEY and CDR2 is SVGEGT. J lost 2 bases, V lost 4 bases, and 4 bases had no gene match. The CDR3 DNA follows: TGTGCCAGCAGTTGGACTAGCGGGGGGGCATTCACAGATACGCAGTATTTT. This encodes CASSWTSGGAFTDTQYF.

This clonotype showed up just a few times. V usage is TRBV12-3 or TRBV12-4 and J usage is TRBJ2-1; TRBD2 aligns across 10 bases. The CDR3 consists of 14 residues. Trimming removed 6 bases from V and 8 bases from J; junction bases left unmatched: 7. The CDR3 is CASRQSGGAYEQFF. The CDR3 nucleotides read TGTGCCAGCAGACAAAGCGGGGGGGCCTATGAGCAGTTCTTC.

The chain carries TRBV6-9 and TRBJ2-1; 12 nucleotides line up with TRBD1. This CDR3 has 15 residues. V lost 3 bases, J lost 5 bases, and 2 bases stayed unmatched. Germline CDR1 MNHGY, CDR2 SVAAGI. CDR3 protein: CASSYRDRGHNEQFF. CDR3 coding DNA: TGTGCCAGCAGTTACAGGGACAGGGGGCACAATGAGCAGTTCTTC.

This clonotype turned up a few times. The chain carries TRBV27 and TRBJ2-2; D is possibly TRBD2 (7 bases). Germline CDR1 reads MNHEY; CDR2 reads SMNVEV (reference sequence). V shed 7 bases and J shed 6 bases, with 15 bases lying between them. CDR3 size: 14 residues. As DNA, the CDR3 is TGTGCCAGCACCAAACTGGGGGGGCCCGGGGAGCTGTTTTTT. Its translation is CASTKLGGPGELFF.

Regarding this clonotype: The germline gene is not matched at one end of the junction; a read error may be the cause. The chain carries TRBV7-9 and TRBJ2-7; D is unresolved. CDR1 SEHNR and CDR2 FQNEAQ come from the germline V gene (reference sequence). The CDR3 spans 13 residues. This chain's CDR3 is CASSSPGSYEQCF. For the CDR3, the DNA is TGTGCCAGCAGCTCCCCAGGCTCCTACGAGCAGTGCTTC.

This clonotype was observed a handful of times. J is TRBJ2-7 and V is TRBV12-3 or TRBV12-4; 10 bases line up with TRBD1. The CDR3 extends over 15 amino acids. J gave up 5 bases and V 8 bases, and 12 bases lay outside the gene matches. CDR3 nucleotide sequence: TGTGCCAGCCTCCCTATGGGACAGGGGTTACACGAGCAGTACTTC. The encoded protein is CASLPMGQGLHEQYF.